The 16 T cell receptor beta chains listed next were all sequenced from one sample in a study of T cell responses to AZD1222 COVID-19 vaccine. Generated by immunoSEQ multiplex PCR, the TCRdb table keeps only in-frame clones and is missing some. Of nearly 110,000 clones detected, 75% to 95% appear once; the ten largest clones hold less than 7.5%. The source was peripheral blood, collected 28 days after the second AZD1222 dose. These receptors originate from an adult who received the AZD1222 COVID-19 vaccine.

The chain combines TRBV7-9 with TRBJ2-2; 7 bases agree with TRBD1. Germline CDR1 and CDR2: SEHNR and FQNEAQ (reference sequence). After removal of 6 bases from V and 1 base from J, the junction contained 8 bases not matched to a gene. The CDR3 covers 16 residues. The CDR3 nucleotides read TGTGCCAGCAGTTCCCAAGGGACAGTGAACACCGGGGAGCTGTTTTTT. Amino acid sequence: CASSSQGTVNTGELFF.

To note about this clone: The junction differs from germline at one of its ends, possibly a read error. The chain carries TRBV30 and TRBJ2-1, with no clear D. The CDR3 spans 11 residues. Germline CDR1 is GTSNPN and CDR2 is SVGIG (reference sequence). CDR3 loop: CLIGSSNSMVF. The CDR3 coding sequence is TGTTTGATAGGGTCGAGTAATTCCATGGTCTTC.

The rearrangement links TRBV19 to TRBJ2-7; D perhaps matches TRBD2 (6 bases). Germline loops: CDR1 LNHDA, CDR2 SQIVND (reference sequence). CDR3 length: 13 residues. V was trimmed by 3 bases and J by 3 bases, leaving 9 bases between them. CDR3 amino acids: CASSIGGVYEQYF. The CDR3 bases are TGTGCCAGTAGTATCGGGGGAGTCTACGAGCAGTACTTC.

The chain couples TRBV3-1 (or the pseudogene TRBV3-2) to TRBJ2-7, with TRBD1 identical over 7 bases. Looked up from germline, CDR1 is LGHDT and CDR2 is YNNKEL (reference sequence). The CDR3 has 15 amino acids. J lost 1 base, V lost 4 bases, and 7 bases had no gene match. CDR3 sequence (DNA): TGTGCCAGCAGCCCTCTAAGGACAGGATCCTACGAGCAGTACTTC. Amino acid sequence: CASSPLRTGSYEQYF.

This clone was seen ten or more times. V and J are TRBV5-1 and TRBJ2-3; 7 nucleotides align to TRBD1. Germline V gene sequence: CDR1 SGHRS, CDR2 YFSETQ. Trimming at V came to 3 bases and at J to 4 bases, leaving 14 bases not matched to a gene. The CDR3 consists of 17 residues. CDR3: CASSSASTGFIADTQYF. DNA of the CDR3: TGCGCCAGCAGCTCAGCCTCGACAGGGTTTATTGCAGATACGCAGTATTTT. Using reference TRBV5-1 and TRBJ2-3 for the parts outside the CDR3, the full variable domain is KAGVTQTPRYLIKTRGQQVTLSCSPISGHRSVSWYQQTPGQGLQFLFEYFSETQRNKGNFPGRFSGRQFSNSRSEMNVSTLELGDSALYLCASSSASTGFIADTQYFGPGTRLTVL.

The V and J genes are TRBV5-6 and TRBJ1-4; D call uncertain. The germline V gene has CDR1 SGHDT and CDR2 YYEEEE. This CDR3 contains 17 residues. Deletions cut 0 bases from V and 0 bases from J, with 12 bases between. CDR3 residues: CASSLGGWDTTNEKLFF. CDR3 DNA: TGTGCCAGCAGCTTGGGCGGTTGGGATACAACTAATGAAAAACTGTTTTTT.

The chain links TRBV28 to TRBJ2-1; perhaps TRBD2 as D (6 bases). The CDR3 totals 17 residues. Germline V lookup: CDR1 MDHEN, CDR2 SYDVKM. V was cut by 8 bases and J by 0 bases, with 20 bases left in between. The CDR3 DNA follows: TGTGCCAGCCCTACTGCGGGACTTCCGAGCTCCTACAATGAGCAGTTCTTC. Amino acid sequence: CASPTAGLPSSYNEQFF.

J is TRBJ1-1 and V is TRBV7-2; D may be TRBD1 (6 bases). The length of the CDR3 is 16 residues. The germline V gene has CDR1 SGHTA and CDR2 FQGNSA. V was pared by 4 bases and J by 2 bases, with 17 bases between. In DNA form, the CDR3 reads TGTGCCAGCAGCTCCCCACAGGGTAAACTTAACACTGAAGCTTTCTTT. Encoded protein: CASSSPQGKLNTEAFF.

The sample holds one count of this clone. The J gene is TRBJ1-5, the V gene TRBV15; D gene ambiguous. V dropped 0 bases and J dropped 3 bases, with 15 bases sitting between them. Germline CDR1 LNHNV, CDR2 YYDKDF (reference sequence). This CDR3 has 17 amino acids. Here the CDR3 reads CATSRDPPYRVNQPQHF. The CDR3 nucleotides are TGTGCCACCAGCAGAGATCCTCCTTACAGAGTCAATCAGCCCCAGCATTTT.

This chain joins TRBV4-1 and TRBJ1-5; D may be TRBD1 (6 bases). Germline lookup yields CDR1 MGHRA and CDR2 YSYEKL. The CDR3 extends over 16 amino acids. The V gene lost 4 bases and the J gene lost 5 bases, with 18 bases spanning the gap. The CDR3 nucleotides read TGCGCCAGCAGCCCCGAACAGGGAACCGGATATCAGCCCCAGCATTTT. Residues: CASSPEQGTGYQPQHF.

The CDR3 is CASSVGQRTTYEQYF. The CDR3 nucleotides read TGTGCCAGCAGCGTAGGTCAACGGACGACCTACGAGCAGTACTTC. V is TRBV9 and J is TRBJ2-7; D ambiguous. The CDR3 extends over 15 amino acids. V shed 0 bases and J shed 2 bases, with 12 bases lying between them. Germline V gene lookup returns CDR1 SGDLS and CDR2 YYNGEE. The whole variable domain, filled in from reference TRBV9 and TRBJ2-7, reads DSGVTQTPKHLITATGQRVTLRCSPRSGDLSVYWYQQSLDQGLQFLIQYYNGEERAKGNILERFSAQQFPDLHSELNLSSLELGDSALYFCASSVGQRTTYEQYFGPGTRLTVT.

Written as DNA, the CDR3 is TGTGCCAGCAGCCCCGGACCTGGGCCCCAGCATTTT. It yields the protein CASSPGPGPQHF. The J gene is TRBJ1-5, the V gene TRBV7-9; no firm D call. Germline loops: CDR1 SEHNR, CDR2 FQNEAQ (reference sequence). The CDR3 consists of 12 residues. V was trimmed by 5 bases and J by 9 bases, leaving 11 bases between them.

CDR3 nucleotides: TGTGCCAGCAGTTTTGGATCCTCCTACAATGAGCAGTTCTTC. Amino acids: CASSFGSSYNEQFF. The rearrangement links TRBV27 to TRBJ2-1; D gene ambiguous. There are 14 residues in the CDR3. The V and J ends lost 3 bases and 0 bases respectively, with 6 bases between them. Looked up from germline, CDR1 is MNHEY and CDR2 is SMNVEV (reference sequence).

The chain recombines TRBV7-8 with TRBJ1-2; D not certain. The germline V and J ends were trimmed by 4 bases and 4 bases, with 16 bases remaining between them. This CDR3 is built from 15 residues. Germline V gene sequence: CDR1 SGHVS, CDR2 FQNEAQ. CDR3 region: CASSSQRVTTYGYTF. CDR3 DNA: TGTGCCAGCAGCTCCCAGCGCGTCACCACCTATGGCTACACCTTC.

A single count supports this clone. A much bigger clone sits one base away, suggesting this may be a read error. Other DNA sequences within the sample encode an identical CDR3. The chain recombines TRBV5-6 with TRBJ1-4; no clear D. V was cut by 1 base and J by 0 bases, with 4 bases left in between. Germline CDR1 SGHDT, CDR2 YYEEEE. The CDR3 runs to 14 residues. The CDR3 DNA reads as TGTGCCAGCAGCTTGATAGCAACTAATGAAAAACTGTTTTTT. Its translation: CASSLIATNEKLFF.

The table lists this clone with a count of one. The genes are TRBV6-2 or TRBV6-3 and TRBJ2-1, with D tentatively TRBD2 (7 bases). The CDR3 runs to 16 residues. CDR1 and CDR2 from the germline V gene are MNHEY and SVGEGT. V gave up 0 bases and J gave up 2 bases, with 11 bases separating them. The CDR3 nucleotides are TGTGCCAGCAGTTACTCGAAGGGGGGGCCCTACAATGAGCAGTTCTTC. This encodes CASSYSKGGPYNEQFF.